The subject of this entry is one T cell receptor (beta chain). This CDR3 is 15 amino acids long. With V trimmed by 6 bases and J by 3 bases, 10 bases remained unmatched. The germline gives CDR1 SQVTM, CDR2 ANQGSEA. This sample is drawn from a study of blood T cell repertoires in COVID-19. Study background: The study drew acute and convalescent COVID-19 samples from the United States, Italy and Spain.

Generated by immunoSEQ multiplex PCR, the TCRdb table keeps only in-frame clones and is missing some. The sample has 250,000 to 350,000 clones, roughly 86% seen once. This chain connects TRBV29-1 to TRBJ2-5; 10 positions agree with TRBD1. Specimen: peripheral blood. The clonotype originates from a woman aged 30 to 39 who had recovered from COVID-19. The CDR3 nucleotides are TGCAGCGTCTCCTACCGGGACAGGGGAAAAGAGACCCAGTACTTC. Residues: CSVSYRDRGKETQYF. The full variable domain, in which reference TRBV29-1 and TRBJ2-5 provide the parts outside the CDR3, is SAVISQKPSRDICQRGTSLTIQCQVDSQVTMMFWYRQQPGQSLTLIATANQGSEATYESGFVIDKFPISRPNLTFSTLTVSNMSPEDSSIYLCSVSYRDRGKETQYFGPGTRLLVL.